The present T cell receptor beta chain was sequenced within a study of shared clonotypes between healthy human individuals (dated by TCRdb to the early 2020s). Context from the whole study: Three men and a couple of women, aged 18 to 49 years, made up the cohort. Blood TCR repertoires of a handful of healthy adults were deeply sequenced to estimate repertoire size and the extent of clonotype sharing between individuals. Per donor, leukapheresis produced somewhere between about 0.8 and 9 billion PBMCs. To increase sequencing depth and limit assay-specific biases, TCR repertoire library preparation and sequencing were carried out by different laboratories using diverse techniques. Per donor, three plates each were used for CD4 naive and CD4 memory, two for CD8 naive, and one for CD8 memory. Overall study outcomes, separate from this receptor: Rarefaction of sorted-subset datasets indicated incomplete sequencing despite the large sequencing depth. Pairwise subsampling led to the expectation that sequencing depth would affect the degree of clonotype sharing among donors. Compared with non-shared clonotypes, clonotypes shared by all four sorted-subset donors had higher generation probabilities. Across a few donors, approximately 4.6% of naive CD4, 3% to 4% of naive CD8, about 2% of memory CD4, and 0.4% of memory CD8 clonotypes were shared. The genetic and exposure-history diversity represented was limited by the small number of donors. Naive subsets generally had larger estimated clonotype richness than memory subsets. Sampling was limited to blood, and TCR repertoires in tissue likely differ from TCR repertoires in blood.

V lost 5 bases and J lost 8 bases; the stretch between them is 14 bases long. From the cysteine up to the phenylalanine, the CDR3 has a length of 13 residues. CDR3 DNA only is kept here, 39 bases in frame from base 1. Reading the germline V gene gives CDR1 SGHTA and CDR2 FQGTGA. Healthy HIV-negative adults with no recently reported acute infections or vaccinations were included as donors. All donors were Caucasian adults living in Nashville, Tennessee, USA. CD4+ T cells were enriched by magnetic negative selection; naive cells were then positively selected on CD45RA, and the negative fraction formed the memory subset. Blood was obtained by leukapheresis, after which PBMCs were separated by Ficoll-Histopaque density gradient centrifugation and cryopreserved in liquid nitrogen vapor phase. Analytical flow cytometry was used to check the purity and quantity of each magnetically sorted T cell population. From each sorted fraction, genomic DNA was isolated and quantified by UV absorbance on a Nanodrop 2000c.

About this clone itself: Its antigen is currently not known. No base qualities exist here, and no much larger clone lies one base off it.

Using the deep immunoSEQ assay, TCR CDR3 regions were amplified from genomic DNA by multiplex PCR. Extracted genomic DNA from each cell subset was spread evenly across all wells of several immunoSEQ 96-well plates, with each plate serving as a replicate. Each replicate PCR for sorted subsets received about 220 ng genomic DNA, equal to about 30,000 T cell genomes. Purified libraries were quantified with a Qubit 3.0 fluorometer, sized on a Bioanalyzer 2100, and re-quantified with the KAPA Library Quantification kit. A separate single-read 150-cycle Illumina NextSeq 550 flow cell was used to sequence each immunoSEQ 96-well plate. The paper's data handling went like this. Because the immunoSEQ output held only junctional sequences and lacked quality scores, the filtering could not match the filtering applied to full-length reads. To assign V/J genes and CDR3, sequences were annotated using PyIR, a Python wrapper for IgBLAST v1.9, with IMGT germline references. Reads with weak V/J assignments (E-value above 1e-6), missing CDR3, stop codons, out-of-frame junctions, or ambiguous translated residues were removed. A V3J clonotype was defined by an identical inferred V gene, J gene, and CDR3 amino acid sequence. Percentage overlap between repertoires was calculated by dividing the number of shared unique clonotypes by the size of the smaller repertoire. Repertoire richness was assessed with RTK rarefaction, the Chao1 estimator, and Recon v2.1 estimates of unobserved clonotypes. Generation probabilities were computed with OLGA for all TCRbeta clonotypes obtained by the gDNA method from several donors. Here the immuneACCESS table is served through TCRdb, limited to in-frame sequences with V and J called. Missing clones are a known gap in these copies; in checked studies unresolved V genes cover under half, and the rest lacks a known reason. D and trimming were read from the DNA, whereas the V and J calls and clone size are those reported in that table. Across this sample there are about 1.4 million clones, with approximately 96% seen only once. The ten largest clones take up approximately 1.2% of the sample.

The sequenced sample was naive CD4+ T cells sorted from blood. The cell subset or site label, read with the paper, signifies: CD45RA+ positively selected. This TCR was recovered from a man aged 25 to 40 in good health. The chain is made from TRBV7-3 and TRBJ2-3; there is no confident call for the D gene. The DNA is as follows: TGTGCCAGCAGCCCAACCTCCTTAGGTACGCAGTATTTT. It encodes CASSPTSLGTQYF.